This TCR beta chain was sequenced in a study of T cell repertoires in cytomegalovirus infection. This clonotype was counted between two and nine times. Its specificity is not known. Study results and limitations: Frequencies of public TCR beta families were cumulated, and this identified carriers of CMV plus the relevant HLA. Dominant in the ex vivo response were TCR beta clonotypes restricted by HLA-C and specific for CMV.

Germline V CDR1 and CDR2: MDHEN, SYDVKM. This CDR3 contains 15 residues. V lost 6 bases, J lost 3 bases, and 7 bases stayed unmatched. MiXCR was run by TCRdb on the reads, yielding one entry per CDR3 protein. The repertoire holds about 310,000 distinct CDR3 sequences, roughly 16% seen once, with 12% in the top ten. The sequencing sample was made of PBMCs. The V and J genes are TRBV28 and TRBJ2-2; 7 nucleotides agree with TRBD1. This sequence was found in a human donor in good health (CMV status not recorded). Some clones in this sample may be carry-over from other donors' samples. CDR3 region: CASRTQGVDTGELFF. The CDR3 DNA follows: TGTGCCAGCAGAACCCAGGGGGTTGACACCGGGGAGCTGTTTTTT. Combining the CDR3 with reference TRBV28 and TRBJ2-2 gives the whole variable domain DVKVTQSSRYLVKRTGEKVFLECVQDMDHENMFWYRQDPGLGLRLIYFSYDVKMKEKGDIPEGYSVSREKKERFSLILESASTNQTSMYLCASRTQGVDTGELFFGEGSRLTVL.